A single sample gave rise to the 21 T cell receptor beta chains below, sequenced in a study of T cell repertoires in cytomegalovirus infection. One entry per CDR3 protein, called by TCRdb with MiXCR from the reads. The repertoire holds hundreds of thousands of distinct CDR3 sequences, with about 31% as singletons. Their antigens are not known. The sequences come from cultured CD8+ T cells from PBMCs, collected from culture after CMV antigen stimulation. Receptors originate from a human donor in good health (CMV status not recorded). Some clones in this sample may be carry-over from other donors' samples.

This clonotype was picked up a small number of times. This rearrangement joins TRBV12-5 to TRBJ1-1, with D unclear. The V gene lost 1 base and the J gene lost 5 bases, with 8 bases spanning the gap. Germline V gives CDR1 LGHNT, CDR2 FRNRAP. This CDR3 contains 13 residues. In DNA, the CDR3 is TGTGCTAGTGGTTTGGGACGGGGAACTGAAGCTTTCTTT. Its protein product is CASGLGRGTEAFF.

On this clonotype itself: The junction departs from the called germline gene at one end, perhaps through a read error. The CDR3 DNA reads TGTGCCAGCAGTACTACGATCGGGACACACTATAGCAATCAGTCCCAGCATTTT. It yields the protein CASSTTIGTHYSNQSQHF. The rearrangement links TRBV6-1 to TRBJ1-5; TRBD1 might be the D (6 bases). Per the germline V gene, CDR1 is MNHNS and CDR2 is SASEGT. This CDR3 comprises 18 residues.

The chain employs TRBV19 and TRBJ2-2, with D perhaps TRBD2 (6 bases). The CDR3 sequence is 13 residues long. The germline CDR1 and CDR2 sequences are LNHDA and SQIVND (reference sequence). Between the trimmed V and J ends, which lost 7 bases and 4 bases, there was a span of 10 bases. CDR3 DNA: TGTGCCAGTATGGTGGGGGGCACCGGGGAGCTGTTTTTT. Encoded protein: CASMVGGTGELFF.

The gene calls are TRBV12-3 or TRBV12-4 and TRBJ1-1; 7 nucleotides align to TRBD1. V shed 6 bases and J 5 bases; nucleotides not matched to a gene: 6. The CDR3 contains 13 residues. Here the CDR3 DNA reads TGTGCCAGCAGATCAGGGGGTATTACTGAAGCTTTCTTT. It translates to CASRSGGITEAFF.

The V gene is TRBV28, the J gene TRBJ1-5; 8 positions match TRBD1. The CDR3 spans 12 residues. The germline gives CDR1 MDHEN, CDR2 SYDVKM. With 8 bases clipped from V and 5 bases from J, the junction kept 2 bases outside the gene matches. For the CDR3, the DNA is TGTGCCAGCGTGACAGGGGATCAGCCCCAGCATTTT. Protein: CASVTGDQPQHF. The complete variable domain, with remaining parts taken from reference TRBV28 and TRBJ1-5, reads DVKVTQSSRYLVKRTGEKVFLECVQDMDHENMFWYRQDPGLGLRLIYFSYDVKMKEKGDIPEGYSVSREKKERFSLILESASTNQTSMYLCASVTGDQPQHFGDGTRLSIL.

The chain has TRBV5-6 and TRBJ2-1; 7 bases are a match to TRBD1. Trimming cost V 2 bases and J 9 bases; bases outside gene matches: 5. Germline V gene data show CDR1 as SGHDT and CDR2 as YYEEEE. The CDR3 has 13 residues. The CDR3 loop is CASSLVQGIEQFF. For the CDR3, the DNA is TGTGCCAGCAGCTTAGTACAGGGGATTGAGCAGTTCTTC.

In its sample, this clonotype was seen a few times. The rearrangement links TRBV4-3 to TRBJ2-4; TRBD2 agrees at 9 bases. Trimming at V came to 0 bases and at J to 0 bases, leaving 6 bases not matched to a gene. The germline gives CDR1 LGHNA, CDR2 YSLEER. CDR3 length: 18 residues. The CDR3 DNA is TGCGCCAGCAGCCAAGATGTGGCTAGCGGGGTAGCCAAAAACATTCAGTACTTC. This gives the protein CASSQDVASGVAKNIQYF.

The chain joins TRBV27 to TRBJ1-5; D perhaps matches TRBD1 (5 bases). CDR1 and CDR2 (germline): MNHEY, SMNVEV (reference sequence). V was shortened by 3 bases and J by 2 bases, with 8 bases between the two germline ends. This CDR3 has 14 residues. Written as DNA, the CDR3 is TGTGCCAGCAGTTTGGTCAGGGGCAATCAGCCCCAGCATTTT. Its translation: CASSLVRGNQPQHF.

V usage is TRBV24-1 and J usage is TRBJ1-4; 11 bases line up with TRBD1. V was pared by 11 bases and J by 10 bases, with 5 bases of the junction left unmatched. This CDR3 comprises 12 residues. Germline CDR1 is KGHDR and CDR2 is SFDVKD. The CDR3 bases are TGTGCCATCGGGACAGGGGGTGGAAAACTGTTTTTT. Its translation is CAIGTGGGKLFF.

V and J are TRBV12-3 or TRBV12-4 and TRBJ2-3, with a possible D match to TRBD2 (7 bases). The CDR3 spans 14 residues. Trimming took 5 bases from V and 5 from J, leaving 14 bases between them. The CDR3 bases are TGTGCCAGCAGTGCTCGGGGGGCCGTAGATACGCAGTATTTT. Translated: CASSARGAVDTQYF.

This clonotype appeared a few times. V is TRBV27 and J is TRBJ2-1; D is uncertain. V was pared by 6 bases and J by 7 bases, with 13 bases between. The length of the CDR3 is 13 residues. The germline gives CDR1 MNHEY, CDR2 SMNVEV (reference sequence). In DNA, the CDR3 is TGTGCCAGCAGCGGGCGCAGGATTAATGAGCAGTTCTTC. It translates to CASSGRRINEQFF.

This clonotype was counted between two and nine times. V gene TRBV6-8 combines with J gene TRBJ2-1; D is possibly TRBD1 (6 bases). This CDR3 is built from 15 residues. Between the trimmed V and J ends, which lost 1 base and 6 bases, there was a span of 13 bases. Germline V gene data show CDR1 as MNHGY and CDR2 as SAAAGT. CDR3 region: CASSYFQGSGNEQFF. CDR3 sequence (DNA): TGTGCCAGCAGTTACTTTCAGGGGTCAGGCAATGAGCAGTTCTTC.

As concerns this clonotype: The junction departs from the called germline gene at one end, perhaps through a read error. This chain connects TRBV4-1 to TRBJ2-6; 8 nucleotides agree with TRBD1. This CDR3 has 16 residues. Germline V gene sequence: CDR1 MGHRA, CDR2 YSYEKL. This CDR3 reads CASSASRGLGANVLTF. CDR3 nucleotides: TGTGCCAGCAGCGCGTCCAGGGGGCTTGGGGCCAACGTCCTGACTTTC.

This chain connects TRBV12-3 or TRBV12-4 to TRBJ2-1; the D gene is possibly TRBD1 (6 bases). This CDR3 spans 15 amino acids. The V gene lost 6 bases and the J gene lost 6 bases, with 18 bases spanning the gap. CDR3 amino acids: CASRLKGGRFNEQFF. Written as DNA, the CDR3 is TGTGCCAGCAGGTTAAAAGGGGGAAGGTTCAATGAGCAGTTCTTC.

V and J are TRBV12-3 or TRBV12-4 and TRBJ2-1; the D gene is possibly TRBD2 (5 bases). The CDR3 sequence is 15 residues long. Trimming removed 4 bases from V and 5 bases from J, with 15 bases in between. Written as DNA, the CDR3 is TGTGCCAGCAGTTGGGAACCCGGGGTAAACAATGAGCAGTTCTTC. This gives the protein CASSWEPGVNNEQFF.

The table lists this clonotype with a few counts. The J gene is TRBJ1-3, the V gene TRBV2; no definite D call. Germline V gene data show CDR1 as SNHLY and CDR2 as FYNNEI. The germline V and J ends were trimmed by 3 bases and 1 base, with 7 bases remaining between them. This CDR3 has 14 residues. In DNA, the CDR3 is TGTGCCAGCAGTGAGGGGTATTCTGGAAACACCATATATTTT. It specifies CASSEGYSGNTIYF.

This clonotype was found a few times. V usage is TRBV6-5 and J usage is TRBJ1-5; no reliable D call. Trimming removed 3 bases from V and 4 bases from J, with 10 bases in between. The CDR3 contains 14 residues. The germline CDR1 and CDR2 sequences are MNHEY and SVGAGI. As DNA, the CDR3 is TGTGCCAGCAGTTATCGGACTGAGAATCAGCCCCAGCATTTT. Translated, it gives CASSYRTENQPQHF.

The chain joins TRBV7-9 to TRBJ2-1; 12 nucleotides agree with TRBD1. The CDR3 is 16 amino acids. Trimming cost V 1 base and J 7 bases; bases outside gene matches: 5. Germline loops: CDR1 SEHNR, CDR2 FQNEAQ (reference sequence). The CDR3 spells CASSLEGDRGRNEQFF. The CDR3 DNA reads TGTGCCAGCAGCTTAGAGGGGGACAGGGGGCGGAATGAGCAGTTCTTC.

The CDR3 nucleotides are TGTGCCAGCCGAAATTGGACAGGCGAGGACACTGAAGCTTTCTTT. Translating it yields CASRNWTGEDTEAFF. The V and J genes are TRBV2 and TRBJ1-1, with 7 bases matching TRBD1. The germline V gene has CDR1 SNHLY and CDR2 FYNNEI. V lost 8 bases, J lost 3 bases, and 12 bases stayed unmatched. This CDR3 has 15 amino acids.

On this clonotype itself: At one end, the junction sequence differs from germline, possibly due to a read error. The V gene is TRBV9, the J gene TRBJ1-2, with a tentative D call TRBD1 (6 bases). The CDR3 spans 14 residues. The V gene's germline CDR1 is SGDLS and CDR2 YYNGEE. CDR3 amino acids: CVSSVDTGHYGYTF. The CDR3 coding sequence is TGTGTCAGCAGCGTAGATACAGGGCACTATGGCTACACCTTC.

The chain carries TRBV27 and TRBJ2-7; D uncertain. Germline CDR1 MNHEY, CDR2 SMNVEV (reference sequence). The CDR3 is made up of 14 amino acids. V lost 5 bases and J lost 0, with 11 bases in between. Here the CDR3 reads CASSPSASSYEQYV. For the CDR3, the DNA is TGTGCCAGCAGTCCTTCCGCTAGCTCCTACGAGCAGTACGTC.